This T cell receptor beta chain was documented in a study of spatial heterogeneity in lung cancer. About the study: Each distinct TCR and UMI combination averaged more than ten appearances in raw reads. General study points: The number of expanded tumor alpha and beta chains correlated with mutation number.

MiXCR was run by TCRdb on the 5' RACE reads, yielding one entry per CDR3 protein. The sample has under 14,000 distinct CDR3 sequences, approximately 8.7% seen once. In this sample, this clonotype turned up many times. The antigen is unknown. Time point defined: sample taken at primary tumor resection. The V end lost 4 bases, the J end lost 1 base, and 10 bases lay between the germline ends. The CDR3 spans 14 residues. Germline V gene data show CDR1 as LGHDT and CDR2 as YNNKEL (reference sequence). This chain connects TRBV3-1 to TRBJ2-5; maybe TRBD2 (6 bases). The sequenced sample was lung tumor tissue, obtained at surgery. This TCR came from a female donor with early-stage non-small cell lung cancer. The CDR3 nucleotides are TGTGCCAGCAGCCTGCTGGGGGGCCAAGAGACCCAGTACTTC. Protein: CASSLLGGQETQYF.